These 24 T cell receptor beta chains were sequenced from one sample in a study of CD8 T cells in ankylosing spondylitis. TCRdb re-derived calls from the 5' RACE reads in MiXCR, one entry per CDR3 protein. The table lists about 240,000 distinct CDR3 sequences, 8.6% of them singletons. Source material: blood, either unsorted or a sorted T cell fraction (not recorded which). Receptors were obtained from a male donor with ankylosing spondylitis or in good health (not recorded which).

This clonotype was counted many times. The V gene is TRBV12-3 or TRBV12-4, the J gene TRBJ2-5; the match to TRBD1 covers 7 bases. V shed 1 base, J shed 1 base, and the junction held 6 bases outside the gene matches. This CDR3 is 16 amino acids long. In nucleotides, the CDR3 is TGTGCCAGCAGTTTAGACCCTGGGACAGCCCAAGAGACCCAGTACTTC. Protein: CASSLDPGTAQETQYF.

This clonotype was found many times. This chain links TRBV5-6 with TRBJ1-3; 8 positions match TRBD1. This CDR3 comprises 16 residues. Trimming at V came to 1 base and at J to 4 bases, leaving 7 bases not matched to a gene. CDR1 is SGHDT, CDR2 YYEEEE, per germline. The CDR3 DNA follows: TGTGCCAGCAGCTTGACCGGACAGGGTGAGGGAAACACCATATATTTT. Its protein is CASSLTGQGEGNTIYF.

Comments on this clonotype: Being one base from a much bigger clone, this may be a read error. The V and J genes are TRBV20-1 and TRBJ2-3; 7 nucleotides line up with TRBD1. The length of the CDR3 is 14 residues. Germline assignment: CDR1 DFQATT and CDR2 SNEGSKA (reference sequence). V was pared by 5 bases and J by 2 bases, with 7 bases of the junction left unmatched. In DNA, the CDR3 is TGCAGTGCTCAAGGGGGCTATACCACAGATACGCAGTATTTT. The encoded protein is CSAQGGYTTDTQYF.

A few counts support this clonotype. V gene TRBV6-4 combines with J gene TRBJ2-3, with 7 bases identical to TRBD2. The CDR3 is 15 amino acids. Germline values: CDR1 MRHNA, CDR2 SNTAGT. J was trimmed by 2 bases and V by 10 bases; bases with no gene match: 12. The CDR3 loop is CATSFFGGNTDTQYF. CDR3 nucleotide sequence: TGTGCCACCTCGTTCTTCGGGGGGAACACAGATACGCAGTATTTT.

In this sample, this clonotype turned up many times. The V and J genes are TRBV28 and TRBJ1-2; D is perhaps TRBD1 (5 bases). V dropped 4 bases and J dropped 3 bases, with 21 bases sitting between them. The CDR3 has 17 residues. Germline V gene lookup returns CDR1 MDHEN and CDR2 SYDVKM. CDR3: CASSYSGDGALHYGYTF. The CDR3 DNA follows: TGTGCCAGCAGTTATTCTGGGGACGGAGCCTTACACTATGGCTACACCTTC.

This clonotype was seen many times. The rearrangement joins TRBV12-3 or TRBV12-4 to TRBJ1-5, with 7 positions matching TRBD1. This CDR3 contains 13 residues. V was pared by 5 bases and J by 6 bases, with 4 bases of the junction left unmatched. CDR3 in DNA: TGTGCCAGCAGTACAGGGGCCAGTCAGCCCCAGCATTTT. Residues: CASSTGASQPQHF.

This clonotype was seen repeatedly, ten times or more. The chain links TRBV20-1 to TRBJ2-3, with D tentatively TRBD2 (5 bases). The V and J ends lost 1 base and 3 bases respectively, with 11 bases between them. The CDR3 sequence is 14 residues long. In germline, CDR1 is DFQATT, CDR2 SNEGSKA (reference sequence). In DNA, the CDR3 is TGCAGTGCTAGAGCGCGGGTTCGAACAGATACGCAGTATTTT. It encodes CSARARVRTDTQYF.

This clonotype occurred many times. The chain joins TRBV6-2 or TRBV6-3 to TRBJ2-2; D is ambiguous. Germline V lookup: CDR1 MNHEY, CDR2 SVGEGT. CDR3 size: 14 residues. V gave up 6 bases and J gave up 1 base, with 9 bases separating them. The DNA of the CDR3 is TGTGCCAGCAGGGGCAAAAGGAACACCGGGGAGCTGTTTTTT. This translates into CASRGKRNTGELFF.

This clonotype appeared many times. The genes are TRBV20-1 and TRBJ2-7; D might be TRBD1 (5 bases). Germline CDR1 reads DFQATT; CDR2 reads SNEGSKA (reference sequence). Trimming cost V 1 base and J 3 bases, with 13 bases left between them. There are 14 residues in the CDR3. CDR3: CSARVEGDNYEQYF. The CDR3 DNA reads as TGCAGTGCTAGAGTTGAAGGGGATAACTACGAGCAGTACTTC.

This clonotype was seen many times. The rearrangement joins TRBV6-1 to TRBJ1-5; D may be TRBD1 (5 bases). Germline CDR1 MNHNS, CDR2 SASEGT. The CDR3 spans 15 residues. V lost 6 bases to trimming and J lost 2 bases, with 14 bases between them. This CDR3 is CASRGWGRGNQPQHF. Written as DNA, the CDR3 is TGTGCCAGCAGGGGTTGGGGGAGGGGCAATCAGCCCCAGCATTTT.

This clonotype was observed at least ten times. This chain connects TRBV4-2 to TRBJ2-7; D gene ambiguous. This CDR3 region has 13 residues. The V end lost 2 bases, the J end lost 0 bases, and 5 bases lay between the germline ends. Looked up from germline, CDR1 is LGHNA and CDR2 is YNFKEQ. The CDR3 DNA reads TGTGCCAGCAGCCAATACATCTCCTACGAGCAGTACTTC. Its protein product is CASSQYISYEQYF.

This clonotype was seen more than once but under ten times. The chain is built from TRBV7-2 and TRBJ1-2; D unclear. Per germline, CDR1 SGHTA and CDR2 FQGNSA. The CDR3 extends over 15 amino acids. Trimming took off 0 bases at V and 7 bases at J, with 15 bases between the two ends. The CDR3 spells CASSLAFEVKRGYTF. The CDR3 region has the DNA TGTGCCAGCAGCTTAGCATTCGAGGTGAAGCGTGGCTACACCTTC.

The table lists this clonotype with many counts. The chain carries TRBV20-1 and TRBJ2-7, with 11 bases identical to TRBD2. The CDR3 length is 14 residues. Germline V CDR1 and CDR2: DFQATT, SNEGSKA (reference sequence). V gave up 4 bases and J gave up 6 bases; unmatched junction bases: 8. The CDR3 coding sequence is TGCAGTGCTAAAGGGACTAGCGGAAGTTTCGAGCAGTACTTC. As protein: CSAKGTSGSFEQYF.

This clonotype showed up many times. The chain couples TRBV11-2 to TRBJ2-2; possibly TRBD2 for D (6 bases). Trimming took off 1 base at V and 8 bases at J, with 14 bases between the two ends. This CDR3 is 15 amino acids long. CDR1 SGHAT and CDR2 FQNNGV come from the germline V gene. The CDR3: CASSLAPGSQGELFF. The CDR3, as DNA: TGTGCCAGCAGCTTAGCCCCCGGGAGTCAAGGGGAGCTGTTTTTT.

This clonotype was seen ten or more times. The CDR3 nucleotides read TGTGCCAGCAGCCACACCCCTCGGGACAGAATAAATCAGCCCCAGCATTTT. Protein: CASSHTPRDRINQPQHF. The chain couples TRBV7-3 to TRBJ1-5, with 7 bases lining up with TRBD1. This CDR3 is built from 17 residues. J lost 4 bases, V lost 5 bases, and 14 bases had no gene match. Germline V CDR1 and CDR2: SGHTA, FQGTGA.

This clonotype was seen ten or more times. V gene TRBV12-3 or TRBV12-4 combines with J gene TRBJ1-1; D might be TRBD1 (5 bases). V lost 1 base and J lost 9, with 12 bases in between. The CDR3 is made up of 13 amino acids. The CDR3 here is CASSLGGPTKAFF. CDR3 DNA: TGTGCCAGCAGTTTAGGGGGACCCACAAAAGCTTTCTTT.

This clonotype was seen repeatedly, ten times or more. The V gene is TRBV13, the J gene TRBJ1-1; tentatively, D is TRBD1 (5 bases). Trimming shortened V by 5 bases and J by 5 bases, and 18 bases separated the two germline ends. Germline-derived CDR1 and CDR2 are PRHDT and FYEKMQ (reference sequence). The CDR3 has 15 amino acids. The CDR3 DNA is TGTGCCAGCAGCCACTCAGCCGAGGGACGTACTGAAGCTTTCTTT. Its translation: CASSHSAEGRTEAFF.

The DNA for the CDR3 is TGTGCCAGCAGTGGAACAGGGGGAGAGACCCAGTACTTC. Encoded protein: CASSGTGGETQYF. The J gene is TRBJ2-5, the V gene TRBV2, with TRBD1 identical over 8 bases. Germline V CDR1 and CDR2: SNHLY, FYNNEI. The CDR3 runs 13 residues. After removal of 4 bases from V and 4 bases from J, the junction contained 2 bases not matched to a gene.

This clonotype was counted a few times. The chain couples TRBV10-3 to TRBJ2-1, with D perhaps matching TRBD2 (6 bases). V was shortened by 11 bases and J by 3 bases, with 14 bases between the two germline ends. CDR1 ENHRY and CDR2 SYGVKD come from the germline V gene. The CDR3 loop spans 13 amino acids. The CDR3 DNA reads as TGTGCCGCCGCTAGCGAGCGCTACAATGAGCAGTTCTTC. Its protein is CAAASERYNEQFF.

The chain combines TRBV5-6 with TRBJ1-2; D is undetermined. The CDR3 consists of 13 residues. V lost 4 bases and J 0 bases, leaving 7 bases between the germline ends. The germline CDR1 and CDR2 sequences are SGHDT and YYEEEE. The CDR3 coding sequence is TGTGCCAGCAGCATTACAGCTAACTATGGCTACACCTTC. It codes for CASSITANYGYTF.

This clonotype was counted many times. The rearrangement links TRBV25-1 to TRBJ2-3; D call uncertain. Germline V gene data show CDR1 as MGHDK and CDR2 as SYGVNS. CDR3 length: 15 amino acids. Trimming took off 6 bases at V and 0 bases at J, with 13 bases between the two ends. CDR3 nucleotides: TGTGCCAGCAGGGCAGGAACAGCCAGCACAGATACGCAGTATTTT. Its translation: CASRAGTASTDTQYF.

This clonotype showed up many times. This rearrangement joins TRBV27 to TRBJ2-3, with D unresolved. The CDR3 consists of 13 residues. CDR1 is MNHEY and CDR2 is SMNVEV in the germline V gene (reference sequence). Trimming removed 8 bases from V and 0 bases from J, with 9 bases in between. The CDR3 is CASASGSTDTQYF. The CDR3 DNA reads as TGTGCCAGCGCGAGTGGGAGCACAGATACGCAGTATTTT.

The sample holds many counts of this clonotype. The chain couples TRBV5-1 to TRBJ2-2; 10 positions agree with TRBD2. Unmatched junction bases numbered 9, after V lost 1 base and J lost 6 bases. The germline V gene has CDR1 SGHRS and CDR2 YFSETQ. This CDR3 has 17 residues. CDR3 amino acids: CASSLQTSGNSAGELFF. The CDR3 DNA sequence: TGCGCCAGCAGCTTGCAAACTAGCGGGAATTCGGCCGGGGAGCTGTTTTTT.

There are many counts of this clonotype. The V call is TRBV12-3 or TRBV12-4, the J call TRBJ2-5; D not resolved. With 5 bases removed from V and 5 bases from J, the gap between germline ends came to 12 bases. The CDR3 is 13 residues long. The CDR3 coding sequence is TGTGCCAGCAGTAGACTTCCGTCTGAGACCCAGTACTTC. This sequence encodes CASSRLPSETQYF.